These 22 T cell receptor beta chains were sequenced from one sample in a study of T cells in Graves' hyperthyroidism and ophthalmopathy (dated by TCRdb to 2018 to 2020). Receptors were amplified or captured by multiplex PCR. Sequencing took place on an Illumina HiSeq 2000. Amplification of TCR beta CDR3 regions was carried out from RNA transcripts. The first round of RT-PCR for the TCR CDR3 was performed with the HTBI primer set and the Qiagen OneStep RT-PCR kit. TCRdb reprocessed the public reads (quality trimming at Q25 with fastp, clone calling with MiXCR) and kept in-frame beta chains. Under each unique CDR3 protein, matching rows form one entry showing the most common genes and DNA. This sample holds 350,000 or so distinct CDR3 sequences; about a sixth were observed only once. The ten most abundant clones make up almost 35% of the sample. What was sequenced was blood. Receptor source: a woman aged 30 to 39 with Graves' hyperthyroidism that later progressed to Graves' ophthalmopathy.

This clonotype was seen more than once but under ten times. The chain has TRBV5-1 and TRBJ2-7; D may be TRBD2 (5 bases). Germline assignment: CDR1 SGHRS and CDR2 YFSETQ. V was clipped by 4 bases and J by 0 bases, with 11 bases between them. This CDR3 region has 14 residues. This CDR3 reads CASSHATNSYEQYF. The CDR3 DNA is TGCGCCAGCAGCCACGCGACTAACTCCTACGAGCAGTACTTC.

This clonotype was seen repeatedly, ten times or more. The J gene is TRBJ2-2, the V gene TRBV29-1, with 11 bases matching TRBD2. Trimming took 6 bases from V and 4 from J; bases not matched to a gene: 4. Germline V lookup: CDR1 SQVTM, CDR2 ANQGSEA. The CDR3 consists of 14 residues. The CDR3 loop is CSVFSGGATGELFF. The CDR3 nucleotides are TGCAGCGTCTTTAGCGGGGGGGCCACCGGGGAGCTGTTTTTT.

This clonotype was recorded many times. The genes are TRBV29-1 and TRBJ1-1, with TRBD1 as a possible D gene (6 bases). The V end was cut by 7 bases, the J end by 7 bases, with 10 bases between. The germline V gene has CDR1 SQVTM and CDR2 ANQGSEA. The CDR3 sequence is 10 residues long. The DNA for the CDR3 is TGCAGCGCCTTGACAGGTGAAGCTTTCTTT. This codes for CSALTGEAFF.

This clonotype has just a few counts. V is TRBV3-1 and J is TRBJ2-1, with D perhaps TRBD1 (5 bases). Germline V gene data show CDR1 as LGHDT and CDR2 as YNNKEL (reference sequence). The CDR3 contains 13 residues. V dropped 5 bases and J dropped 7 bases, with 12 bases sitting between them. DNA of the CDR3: TGTGCCAGCAGCGCAAACAGGTTTAATGAGCAGTTCTTC. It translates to CASSANRFNEQFF.

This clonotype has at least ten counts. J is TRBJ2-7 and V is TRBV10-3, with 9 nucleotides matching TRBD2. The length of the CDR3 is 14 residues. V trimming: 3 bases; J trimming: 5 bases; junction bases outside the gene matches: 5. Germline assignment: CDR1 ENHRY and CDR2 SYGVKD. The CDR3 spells CAISDSGSFHEQYF. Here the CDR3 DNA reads TGTGCCATCAGTGATAGCGGGAGTTTCCACGAGCAGTACTTC.

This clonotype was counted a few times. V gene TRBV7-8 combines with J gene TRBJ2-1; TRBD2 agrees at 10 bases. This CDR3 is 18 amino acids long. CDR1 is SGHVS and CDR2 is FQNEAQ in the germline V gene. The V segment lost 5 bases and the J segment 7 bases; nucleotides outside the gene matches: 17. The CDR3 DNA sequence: TGTGCCAGCAGCCACCGGGGGCAAGCGGGGGGGTTTGGGAATGAGCAGTTCTTC. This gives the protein CASSHRGQAGGFGNEQFF.

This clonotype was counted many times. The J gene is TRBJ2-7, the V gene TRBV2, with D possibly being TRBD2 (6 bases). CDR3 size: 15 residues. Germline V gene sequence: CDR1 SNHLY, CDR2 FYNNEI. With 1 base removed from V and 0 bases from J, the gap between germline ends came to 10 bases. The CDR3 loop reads CASSEVKDYSYEQYF. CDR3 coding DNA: TGTGCCAGCAGTGAAGTGAAGGACTACTCCTACGAGCAGTACTTC.

The CDR3 reads CASSRTSGRDWQFF. For the CDR3, the DNA is TGTGCCAGCAGCCGGACTAGCGGGAGGGATTGGCAGTTCTTC. The rearrangement joins TRBV7-2 to TRBJ2-1; TRBD2 matches at 15 bases. V shed 5 bases, J shed 12 bases, and the junction held 5 bases outside the gene matches. The CDR3 runs to 14 residues. Germline CDR1 is SGHTA and CDR2 is FQGNSA.

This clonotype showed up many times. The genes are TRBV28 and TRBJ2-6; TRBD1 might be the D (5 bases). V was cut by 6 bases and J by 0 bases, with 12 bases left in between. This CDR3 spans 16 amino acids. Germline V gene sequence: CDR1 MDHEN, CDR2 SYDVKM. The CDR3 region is CASRPLDSSGANVLTF. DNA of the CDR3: TGTGCCAGCAGACCCCTTGACAGCTCTGGGGCCAACGTCCTGACTTTC.

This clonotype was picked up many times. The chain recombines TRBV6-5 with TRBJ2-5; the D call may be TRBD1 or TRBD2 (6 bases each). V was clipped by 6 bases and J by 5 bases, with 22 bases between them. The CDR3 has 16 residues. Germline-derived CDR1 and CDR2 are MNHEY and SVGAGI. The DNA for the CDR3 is TGTGCCAGCAGCTCTCGAGGGGGGCGAGGAACGGAGACCCAGTACTTC. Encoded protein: CASSSRGGRGTETQYF.

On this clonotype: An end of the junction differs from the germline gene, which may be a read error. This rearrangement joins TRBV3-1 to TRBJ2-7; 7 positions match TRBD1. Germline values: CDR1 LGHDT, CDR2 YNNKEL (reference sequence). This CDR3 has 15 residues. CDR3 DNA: TGTGTCAGCAGCCAGACAGGGAGTGGGAAGTGGGAGCAGTACTTC. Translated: CVSSQTGSGKWEQYF.

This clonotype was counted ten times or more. The CDR3 bases are TGTGCCAGCAGGGGGCAGGGGTACTATGGCTACACCTTC. Translation gives CASRGQGYYGYTF. This chain connects TRBV2 to TRBJ1-2; D may be TRBD1 (6 bases). The CDR3 runs to 13 residues. Looked up from germline, CDR1 is SNHLY and CDR2 is FYNNEI. Trimming removed 6 bases from V and 3 bases from J, with 11 bases in between.

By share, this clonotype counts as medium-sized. The chain's CDR3 is CAISELRVERTDTQYF. The CDR3 DNA reads as TGTGCCATCAGTGAGTTGAGGGTCGAGAGGACAGATACGCAGTATTTT. The genes are TRBV10-3 and TRBJ2-3; D may be TRBD2 (5 bases). V was shortened by 1 base and J by 3 bases, with 14 bases between the two germline ends. Looked up from germline, CDR1 is ENHRY and CDR2 is SYGVKD. The CDR3 sequence is 16 residues long.

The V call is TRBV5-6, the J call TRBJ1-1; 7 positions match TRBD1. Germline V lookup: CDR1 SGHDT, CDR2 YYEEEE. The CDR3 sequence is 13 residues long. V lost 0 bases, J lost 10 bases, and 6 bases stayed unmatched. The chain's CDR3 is CASSLGRGLGAFF. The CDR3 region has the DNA TGTGCCAGCAGCTTGGGCAGGGGGTTGGGAGCTTTCTTT.

CDR3 amino acids: CASSLDLLGVWNEQFF. The CDR3 DNA reads as TGTGCCAGCAGCTTAGATTTACTAGGTGTGTGGAATGAGCAGTTCTTC. The rearrangement links TRBV11-2 to TRBJ2-1, with a tentative D call TRBD2 (5 bases). Between the trimmed V and J ends, which lost 0 bases and 7 bases, there was a span of 16 bases. CDR1 is SGHAT, CDR2 FQNNGV, per germline. This CDR3 has 16 amino acids.

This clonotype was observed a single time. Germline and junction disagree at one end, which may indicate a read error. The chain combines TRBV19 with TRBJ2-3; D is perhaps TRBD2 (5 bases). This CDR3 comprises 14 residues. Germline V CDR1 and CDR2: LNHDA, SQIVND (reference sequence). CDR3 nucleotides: TGTGCCAGTAGAAAACCCGGGAAGGCAGATACGCGGTATTTT. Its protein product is CASRKPGKADTRYF.

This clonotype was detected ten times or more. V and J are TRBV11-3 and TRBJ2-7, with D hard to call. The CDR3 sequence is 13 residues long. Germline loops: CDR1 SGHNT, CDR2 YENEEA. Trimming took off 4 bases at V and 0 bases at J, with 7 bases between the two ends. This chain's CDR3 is CASSSPPSYEQYF. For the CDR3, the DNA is TGTGCCAGCAGCTCCCCTCCCTCCTACGAGCAGTACTTC.

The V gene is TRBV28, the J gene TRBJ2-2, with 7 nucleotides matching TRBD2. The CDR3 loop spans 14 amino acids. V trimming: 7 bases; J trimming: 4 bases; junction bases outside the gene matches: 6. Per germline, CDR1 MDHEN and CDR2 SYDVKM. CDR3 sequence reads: CASTLGRGTGELFF. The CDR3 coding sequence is TGTGCCAGCACCCTGGGGAGGGGCACCGGGGAGCTGTTTTTT.

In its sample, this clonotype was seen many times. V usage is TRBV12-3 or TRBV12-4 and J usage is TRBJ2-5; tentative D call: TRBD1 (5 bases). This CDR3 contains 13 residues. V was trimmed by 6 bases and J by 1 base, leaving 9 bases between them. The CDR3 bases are TGTGCCAGCAGGCCGACAGTCCAAGAGACCCAGTACTTC. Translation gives CASRPTVQETQYF.

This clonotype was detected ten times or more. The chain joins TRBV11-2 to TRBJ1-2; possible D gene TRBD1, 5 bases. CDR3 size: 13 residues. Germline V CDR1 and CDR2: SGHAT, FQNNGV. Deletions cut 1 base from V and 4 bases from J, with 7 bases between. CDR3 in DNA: TGTGCCAGCAGCTTAGCGGGGGGCTATGGCTACACCTTC. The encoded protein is CASSLAGGYGYTF.

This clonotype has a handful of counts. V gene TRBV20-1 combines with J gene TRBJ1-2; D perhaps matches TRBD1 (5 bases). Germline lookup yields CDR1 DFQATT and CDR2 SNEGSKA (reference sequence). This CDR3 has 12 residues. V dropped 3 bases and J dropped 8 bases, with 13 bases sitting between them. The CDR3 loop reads CSASGAGNGYTF. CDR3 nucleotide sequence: TGCAGTGCTAGTGGGGCAGGGAACGGCTACACCTTC.

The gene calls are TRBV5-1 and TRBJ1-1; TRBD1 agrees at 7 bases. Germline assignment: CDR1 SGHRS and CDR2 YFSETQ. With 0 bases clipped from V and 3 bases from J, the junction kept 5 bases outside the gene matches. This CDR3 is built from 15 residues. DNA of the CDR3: TGCGCCAGCAGCTTGGGTAGGGGGCAGGACACTGAAGCTTTCTTT. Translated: CASSLGRGQDTEAFF. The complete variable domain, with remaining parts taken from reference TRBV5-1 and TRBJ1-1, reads KAGVTQTPRYLIKTRGQQVTLSCSPISGHRSVSWYQQTPGQGLQFLFEYFSETQRNKGNFPGRFSGRQFSNSRSEMNVSTLELGDSALYLCASSLGRGQDTEAFFGQGTRLTVV.